This T cell receptor (beta chain) was sequenced for a study of control samples from healthy donors and cancer patients. The CDR3 totals 14 residues. Trimming removed 3 bases at V and 2 bases at J, with 10 bases between. The germline V gene encodes CDR1 KGHSH and CDR2 LQKENI. TCRdb's table, derived via immunoSEQ multiplex PCR, lists solely in-frame clones and lacks some. This sample has approximately 20,000 clones; around four fifths occur once, and the top ten carry 29%. The receptor's source is an older woman with lung cancer. Input material: PBMCs. The V call is TRBV18, the J call TRBJ2-5, with D perhaps given as TRBD1 or TRBD2 (5 bases each). CDR3 nucleotides: TGTGCCAGCTCACCTACGGGACCGCAAGAGACCCAGTACTTC. Protein sequence: CASSPTGPQETQYF.